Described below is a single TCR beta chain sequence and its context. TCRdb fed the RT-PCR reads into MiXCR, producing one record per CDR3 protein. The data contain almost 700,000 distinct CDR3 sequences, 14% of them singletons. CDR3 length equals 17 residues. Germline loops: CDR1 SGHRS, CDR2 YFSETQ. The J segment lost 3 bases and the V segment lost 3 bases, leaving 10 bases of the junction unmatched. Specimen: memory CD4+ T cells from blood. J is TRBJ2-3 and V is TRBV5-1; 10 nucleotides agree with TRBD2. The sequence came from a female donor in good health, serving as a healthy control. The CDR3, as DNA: TGCGCCAGCAGCTCGTTGGAGCGGGGGGGGCCGACAGATACGCAGTATTTT. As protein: CASSSLERGGPTDTQYF.